This entry lists 14 T cell receptor beta chains sequenced from one sample in a study of blood T cell repertoires in COVID-19. Measured with immunoSEQ multiplex PCR; TCRdb has only the in-frame clones, and not every one. Among about 97,000 clones listed, about 88% were seen once. Source material: peripheral blood. The receptor set was obtained from a man aged 50-60 years with active or convalescent COVID-19.

The CDR3 DNA follows: TGCGCCAGCAGCCAAGACGTAGGGGGCAATAATTCACCCCTCCACTTT. Translating gives CASSQDVGGNNSPLHF. The gene calls are TRBV4-3 and TRBJ1-6, with TRBD1 matching 7 bases. This CDR3 has 16 residues. V lost 0 bases and J lost 5; bases outside the gene matches: 4. Germline loops: CDR1 LGHNA, CDR2 YSLEER.

The chain is built from TRBV6-4 and TRBJ2-7, with 9 nucleotides matching TRBD1. V shed 6 bases, J shed 0 bases, and the junction held 9 bases outside the gene matches. The CDR3 is made up of 16 amino acids. Germline CDR1 MRHNA, CDR2 SNTAGT. The CDR3 sequence is CASRTHRGLYSYEQYV. In DNA form, the CDR3 reads TGTGCCAGCAGAACCCACAGGGGGCTTTACTCCTACGAGCAGTACGTC.

The chain uses TRBV7-9 and TRBJ1-2; 7 nucleotides agree with TRBD1. Germline CDR1 reads SEHNR; CDR2 reads FQNEAQ (reference sequence). Trimming cost V 4 bases and J 4 bases; bases outside gene matches: 6. The CDR3 is 14 residues long. Written as DNA, the CDR3 is TGTGCCAGCAGCTCGACCGGGACAGTCTATGGCTACACCTTC. This sequence encodes CASSSTGTVYGYTF.

The chain joins TRBV3-1 (or the pseudogene TRBV3-2) to TRBJ2-2, with TRBD1 as a possible D gene (5 bases). Trimming pared 4 bases from V and 3 bases from J, leaving 9 bases between. This CDR3 is built from 14 residues. The germline gives CDR1 LGHDT, CDR2 YNNKEL (reference sequence). CDR3 protein: CASSRARDTGELFF. CDR3 nucleotides: TGTGCCAGCAGCCGGGCCAGGGACACCGGGGAGCTGTTTTTT.

The V and J genes are TRBV28 and TRBJ1-5, with no clear D. Germline CDR1 reads MDHEN; CDR2 reads SYDVKM. The CDR3 contains 18 residues. V was pared by 2 bases and J by 0 bases, with 17 bases between. The CDR3 DNA reads as TGTGCCAGCAGTTTACCCCCCCCGACATCGATTAGCAATCAGCCCCAGCATTTT. Protein sequence: CASSLPPPTSISNQPQHF.

The gene calls are TRBV5-4 and TRBJ1-4; unclear D gene. In germline, CDR1 is SGHNT, CDR2 YYREEE (reference sequence). CDR3 size: 14 residues. With 4 bases removed from V and 5 bases from J, the gap between germline ends came to 12 bases. This chain's CDR3 is CASSSRTDNEKLFF. As DNA, the CDR3 is TGTGCCAGCAGCAGTCGGACTGACAATGAAAAACTGTTTTTT.

The chain joins TRBV7-9 to TRBJ1-2, with a weak D call TRBD1 (5 bases). The CDR3 loop spans 16 amino acids. V was cut by 0 bases and J by 1 base, with 12 bases left in between. CDR1 and CDR2 from the germline V gene are SEHNR and FQNEAQ (reference sequence). The CDR3 protein is CASSLAGRGLNYGYTF. CDR3 DNA sequence: TGTGCCAGCAGCTTAGCGGGAAGGGGCCTTAACTATGGCTACACCTTC.

The gene calls are TRBV18 and TRBJ2-7; TRBD1 matches 9 bases. V lost 3 bases, J lost 6 bases, and 6 bases stayed unmatched. From germline, CDR1 is KGHSH and CDR2 LQKENI. CDR3 length equals 14 residues. The CDR3 bases are TGTGCCAGCTCACCGGGACAGGGAGAAGGCGAGCAGTACTTC. Its protein product is CASSPGQGEGEQYF.

The rearrangement joins TRBV5-1 to TRBJ1-3; possibly TRBD1 for D (5 bases). The CDR3 contains 15 residues. Trimming took 0 bases from V and 0 from J, leaving 7 bases between them. The germline gives CDR1 SGHRS, CDR2 YFSETQ. As DNA, the CDR3 is TGCGCCAGCAGCTTGGGGACAAGCTCTGGAAACACCATATATTTT. Amino acids: CASSLGTSSGNTIYF. Filled out from reference TRBV5-1 and TRBJ1-3, the complete variable domain reads KAGVTQTPRYLIKTRGQQVTLSCSPISGHRSVSWYQQTPGQGLQFLFEYFSETQRNKGNFPGRFSGRQFSNSRSEMNVSTLELGDSALYLCASSLGTSSGNTIYFGEGSWLTVV.

The genes are TRBV28 and TRBJ1-4, with no clear D. Germline CDR1 reads MDHEN; CDR2 reads SYDVKM. The CDR3 contains 15 residues. Trimming pared 2 bases from V and 2 bases from J, leaving 9 bases between. This CDR3 is CASSLPGSTNEKLFF. DNA for the CDR3: TGTGCCAGCAGTTTACCGGGGAGCACTAATGAAAAACTGTTTTTT.

V and J are TRBV5-1 and TRBJ2-2, with 8 bases fitting TRBD1. Germline V gene data show CDR1 as SGHRS and CDR2 as YFSETQ. The CDR3 contains 15 residues. V was pared by 5 bases and J by 6 bases, with 9 bases of the junction left unmatched. Written as DNA, the CDR3 is TGCGCCAGCAGGGGCGGACAGGGCCCCCCCGGGGAGCTGTTTTTT. Its protein is CASRGGQGPPGELFF.

The chain carries TRBV19 and TRBJ2-1; TRBD1 is a possible D gene (6 bases). The germline gives CDR1 LNHDA, CDR2 SQIVND (reference sequence). With 4 bases removed from V and 4 bases from J, the gap between germline ends came to 14 bases. The CDR3 runs 15 residues. The CDR3 DNA reads as TGTGCCAGTAGTAATCAACAGGGCCTTTACAATGAGCAGTTCTTC. Protein: CASSNQQGLYNEQFF. The complete variable domain, with remaining parts taken from reference TRBV19 and TRBJ2-1, reads DGGITQSPKYLFRKEGQNVTLSCEQNLNHDAMYWYRQDPGQGLRLIYYSQIVNDFQKGDIAEGYSVSREKKESFPLTVTSAQKNPTAFYLCASSNQQGLYNEQFFGPGTRLTVL.

The chain is built from TRBV19 and TRBJ1-4; no clear D. V dropped 4 bases and J dropped 0 bases, with 9 bases sitting between them. CDR3 size: 15 residues. Germline values: CDR1 LNHDA, CDR2 SQIVND (reference sequence). Here the CDR3 reads CASSKIDSTNEKLFF. For the CDR3, the DNA is TGTGCCAGTAGTAAAATAGATTCAACTAATGAAAAACTGTTTTTT.

In its sample, this clone was seen a few times. V gene TRBV28 combines with J gene TRBJ1-5, with D possibly being TRBD1 (6 bases). V was clipped by 0 bases and J by 0 bases, with 9 bases between them. This CDR3 spans 16 amino acids. Germline V gene lookup returns CDR1 MDHEN and CDR2 SYDVKM. CDR3 region: CASSLWGASSNQPQHF. CDR3 DNA: TGTGCCAGCAGTTTATGGGGGGCCAGTAGCAATCAGCCCCAGCATTTT.